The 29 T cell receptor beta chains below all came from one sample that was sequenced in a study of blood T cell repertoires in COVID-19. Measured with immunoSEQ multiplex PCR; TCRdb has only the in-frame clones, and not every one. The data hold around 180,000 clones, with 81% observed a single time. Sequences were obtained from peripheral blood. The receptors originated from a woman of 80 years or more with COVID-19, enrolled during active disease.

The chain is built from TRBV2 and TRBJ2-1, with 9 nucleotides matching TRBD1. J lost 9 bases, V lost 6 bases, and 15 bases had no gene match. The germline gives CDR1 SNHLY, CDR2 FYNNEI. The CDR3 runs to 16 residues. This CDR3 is CASRMGMGQGFIEQFF. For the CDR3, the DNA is TGTGCCAGCAGGATGGGTATGGGACAGGGATTTATTGAGCAGTTCTTC.

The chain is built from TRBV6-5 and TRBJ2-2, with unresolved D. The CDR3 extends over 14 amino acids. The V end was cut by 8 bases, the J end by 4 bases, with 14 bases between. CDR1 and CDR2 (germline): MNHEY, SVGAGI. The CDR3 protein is CASSLFAGTGELFF. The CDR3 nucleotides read TGTGCCAGCTCCCTTTTTGCAGGCACCGGGGAGCTGTTTTTT.

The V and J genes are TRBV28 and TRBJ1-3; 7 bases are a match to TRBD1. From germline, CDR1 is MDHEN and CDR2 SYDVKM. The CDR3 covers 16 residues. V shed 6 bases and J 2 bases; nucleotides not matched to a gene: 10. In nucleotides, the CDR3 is TGTGCCAGCAGCCCCTCTGAGGGGGCGCCTGGAAACACCATATATTTT. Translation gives CASSPSEGAPGNTIYF.

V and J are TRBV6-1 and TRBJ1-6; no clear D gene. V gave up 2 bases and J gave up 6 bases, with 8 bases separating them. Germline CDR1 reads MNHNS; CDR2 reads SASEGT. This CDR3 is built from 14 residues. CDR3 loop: CASSEIQINSPLHF. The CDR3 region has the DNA TGTGCCAGCAGTGAAATCCAGATTAATTCACCCCTCCACTTT.

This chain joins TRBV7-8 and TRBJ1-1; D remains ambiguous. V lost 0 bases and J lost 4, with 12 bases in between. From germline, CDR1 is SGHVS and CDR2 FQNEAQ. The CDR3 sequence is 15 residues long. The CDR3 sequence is CASSLAPGPVTEAFF. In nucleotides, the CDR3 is TGTGCCAGCAGCTTAGCCCCGGGTCCCGTCACTGAAGCTTTCTTT.

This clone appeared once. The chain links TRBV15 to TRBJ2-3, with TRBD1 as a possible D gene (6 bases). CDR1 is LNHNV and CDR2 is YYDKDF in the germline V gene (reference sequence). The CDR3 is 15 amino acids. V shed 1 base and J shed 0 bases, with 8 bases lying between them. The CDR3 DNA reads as TGTGCCACCAGCAGAGTCAGGGGTAGCACAGATACGCAGTATTTT. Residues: CATSRVRGSTDTQYF.

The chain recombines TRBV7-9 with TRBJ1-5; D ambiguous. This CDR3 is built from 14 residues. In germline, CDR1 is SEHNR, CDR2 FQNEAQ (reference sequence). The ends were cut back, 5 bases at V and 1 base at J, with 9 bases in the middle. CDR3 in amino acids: CASSPGRSNQPQHF. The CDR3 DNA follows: TGTGCCAGCAGCCCGGGTCGGAGCAATCAGCCCCAGCATTTT.

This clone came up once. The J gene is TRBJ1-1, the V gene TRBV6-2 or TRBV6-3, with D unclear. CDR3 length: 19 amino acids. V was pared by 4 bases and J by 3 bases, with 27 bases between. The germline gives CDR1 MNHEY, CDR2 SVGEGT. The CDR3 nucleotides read TGTGCCAGCAGTTCCGCTCCTTGGGCCTCCCGGAGGTGGGACACTGAAGCTTTCTTT. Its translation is CASSSAPWASRRWDTEAFF.

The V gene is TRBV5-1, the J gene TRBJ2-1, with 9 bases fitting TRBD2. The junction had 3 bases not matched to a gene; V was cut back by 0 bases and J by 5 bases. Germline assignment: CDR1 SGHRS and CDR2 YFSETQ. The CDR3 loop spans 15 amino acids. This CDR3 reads CASSLAVAGDNEQFF. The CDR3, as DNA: TGCGCCAGCAGCTTGGCGGTAGCGGGAGACAATGAGCAGTTCTTC.

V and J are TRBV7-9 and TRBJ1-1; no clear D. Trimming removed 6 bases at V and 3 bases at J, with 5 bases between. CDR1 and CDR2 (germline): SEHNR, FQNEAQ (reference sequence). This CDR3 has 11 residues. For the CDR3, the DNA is TGTGCCAGCAGTCCATACACTGAAGCTTTCTTT. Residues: CASSPYTEAFF.

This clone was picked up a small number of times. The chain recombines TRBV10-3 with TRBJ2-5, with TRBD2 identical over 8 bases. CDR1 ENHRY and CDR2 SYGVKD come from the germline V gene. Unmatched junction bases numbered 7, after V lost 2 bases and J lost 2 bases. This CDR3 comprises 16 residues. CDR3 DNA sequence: TGTGCCATCAGTGAGACTAGCGGATATGATCAAGAGACCCAGTACTTC. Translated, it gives CAISETSGYDQETQYF.

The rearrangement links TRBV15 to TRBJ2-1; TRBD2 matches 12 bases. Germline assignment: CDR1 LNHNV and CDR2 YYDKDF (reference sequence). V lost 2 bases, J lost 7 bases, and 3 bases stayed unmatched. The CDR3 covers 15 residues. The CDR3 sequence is CATSRSGTSGNEQFF. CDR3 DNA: TGTGCCACCAGCAGATCAGGGACTAGCGGGAATGAGCAGTTCTTC.

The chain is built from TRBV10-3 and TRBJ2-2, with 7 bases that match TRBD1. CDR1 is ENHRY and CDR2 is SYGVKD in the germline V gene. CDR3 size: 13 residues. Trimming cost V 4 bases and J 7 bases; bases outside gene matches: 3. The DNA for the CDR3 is TGTGCCATCAGTGGGGGACAGTTCGGGGAGCTGTTTTTT. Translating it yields CAISGGQFGELFF.

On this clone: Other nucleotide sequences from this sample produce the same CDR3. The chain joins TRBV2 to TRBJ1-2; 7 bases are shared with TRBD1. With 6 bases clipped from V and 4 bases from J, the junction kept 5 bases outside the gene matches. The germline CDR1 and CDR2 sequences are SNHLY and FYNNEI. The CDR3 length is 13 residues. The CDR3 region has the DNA TGTGCCAGCAGCGCCGGGACAGTCTATGGCTACACCTTC. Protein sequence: CASSAGTVYGYTF.

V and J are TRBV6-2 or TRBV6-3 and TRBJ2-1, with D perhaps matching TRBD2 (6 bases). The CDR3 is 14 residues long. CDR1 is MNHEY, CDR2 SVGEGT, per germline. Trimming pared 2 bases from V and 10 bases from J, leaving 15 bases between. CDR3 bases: TGTGCCAGCAGTTACGCGGGGCCCTGGGAGGAGCAGTTCTTC. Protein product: CASSYAGPWEEQFF.

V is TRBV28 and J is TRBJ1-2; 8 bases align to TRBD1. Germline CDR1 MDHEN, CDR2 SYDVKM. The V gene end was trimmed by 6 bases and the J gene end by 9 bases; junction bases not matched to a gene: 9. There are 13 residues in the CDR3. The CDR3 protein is CASSPPGTGSYTF. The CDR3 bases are TGTGCCAGCAGCCCACCCGGGACAGGTAGCTACACCTTC.

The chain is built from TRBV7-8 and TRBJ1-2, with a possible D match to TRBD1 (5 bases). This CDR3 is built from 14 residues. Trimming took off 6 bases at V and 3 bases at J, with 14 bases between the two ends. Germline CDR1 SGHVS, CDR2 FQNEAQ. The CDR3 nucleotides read TGTGCCAGCAGTCCCACGGCAGGGTACTATGGCTACACCTTC. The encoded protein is CASSPTAGYYGYTF.

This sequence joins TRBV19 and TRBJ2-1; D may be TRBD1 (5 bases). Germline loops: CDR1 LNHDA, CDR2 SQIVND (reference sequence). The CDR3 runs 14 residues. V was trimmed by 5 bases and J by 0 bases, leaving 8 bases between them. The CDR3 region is CASSFRGSYNEQFF. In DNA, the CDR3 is TGTGCCAGTAGTTTTAGGGGCTCCTACAATGAGCAGTTCTTC.

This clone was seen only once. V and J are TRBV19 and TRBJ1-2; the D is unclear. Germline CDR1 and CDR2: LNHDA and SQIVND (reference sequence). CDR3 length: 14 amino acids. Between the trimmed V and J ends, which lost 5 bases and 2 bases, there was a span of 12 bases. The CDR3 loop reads CASSPGRENYGYTF. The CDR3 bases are TGTGCCAGTAGTCCGGGAAGGGAAAACTATGGCTACACCTTC.

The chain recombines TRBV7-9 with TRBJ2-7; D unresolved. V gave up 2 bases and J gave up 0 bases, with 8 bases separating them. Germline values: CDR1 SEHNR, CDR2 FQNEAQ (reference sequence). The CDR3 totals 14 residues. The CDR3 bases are TGTGCCAGCAGCTTACCCTGGCCCTCCTACGAGCAGTACTTC. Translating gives CASSLPWPSYEQYF.

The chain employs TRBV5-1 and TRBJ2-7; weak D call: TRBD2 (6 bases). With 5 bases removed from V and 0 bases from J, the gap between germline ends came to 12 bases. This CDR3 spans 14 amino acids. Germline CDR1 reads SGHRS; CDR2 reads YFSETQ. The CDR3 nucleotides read TGCGCCAGCAGGGGCGGGACGGGCTCCTACGAGCAGTACTTC. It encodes CASRGGTGSYEQYF.

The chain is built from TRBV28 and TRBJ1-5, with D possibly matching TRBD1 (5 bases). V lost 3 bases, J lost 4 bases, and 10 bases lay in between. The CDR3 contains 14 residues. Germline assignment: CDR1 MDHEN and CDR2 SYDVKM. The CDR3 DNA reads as TGTGCCAGCAGTTTGTTTGGGGGGAATCAGCCCCAGCATTTT. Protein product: CASSLFGGNQPQHF.

The CDR3 DNA reads as TGTGCCAGCAGACTTACATCCTACGGACAGTCAGACTCCTACGAGCAGTACTTC. It yields the protein CASRLTSYGQSDSYEQYF. V and J are TRBV27 and TRBJ2-7; D possibly corresponds to TRBD1 (6 bases). Trimming pared 6 bases from V and 0 bases from J, leaving 24 bases between. Germline values: CDR1 MNHEY, CDR2 SMNVEV (reference sequence). The length of the CDR3 is 18 residues.

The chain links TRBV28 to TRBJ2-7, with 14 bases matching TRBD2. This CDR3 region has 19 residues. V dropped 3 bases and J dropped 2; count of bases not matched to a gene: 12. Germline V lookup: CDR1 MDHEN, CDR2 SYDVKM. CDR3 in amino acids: CASSFNRGLAGVWAYEQYF. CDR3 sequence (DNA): TGTGCCAGCAGTTTTAATAGGGGACTAGCGGGAGTTTGGGCCTACGAGCAGTACTTC.

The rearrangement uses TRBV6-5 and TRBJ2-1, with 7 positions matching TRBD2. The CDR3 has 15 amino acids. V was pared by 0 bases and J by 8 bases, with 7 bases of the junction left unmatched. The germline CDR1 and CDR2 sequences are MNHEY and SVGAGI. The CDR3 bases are TGTGCCAGCAGTTACTCTGGACTAGTGGGGGATGAGCAGTTCTTC. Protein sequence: CASSYSGLVGDEQFF.

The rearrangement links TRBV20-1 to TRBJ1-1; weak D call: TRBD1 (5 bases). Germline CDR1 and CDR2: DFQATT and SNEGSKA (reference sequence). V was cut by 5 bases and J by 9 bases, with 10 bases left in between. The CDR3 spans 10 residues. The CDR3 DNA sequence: TGCAGTGCTGCGGGGGATCAAGCTTTCTTT. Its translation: CSAAGDQAFF.

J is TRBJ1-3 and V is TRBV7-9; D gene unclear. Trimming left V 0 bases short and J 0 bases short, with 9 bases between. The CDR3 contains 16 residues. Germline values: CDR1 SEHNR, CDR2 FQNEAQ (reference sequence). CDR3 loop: CASSLAGLYSGNTIYF. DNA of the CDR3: TGTGCCAGCAGCTTAGCCGGACTCTACTCTGGAAACACCATATATTTT.

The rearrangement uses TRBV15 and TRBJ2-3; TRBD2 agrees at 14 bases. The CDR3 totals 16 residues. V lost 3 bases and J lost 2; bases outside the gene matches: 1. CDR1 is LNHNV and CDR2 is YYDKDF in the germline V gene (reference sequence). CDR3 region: CATSRGLAGATDTQYF. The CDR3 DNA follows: TGTGCCACCAGCAGGGGACTAGCGGGGGCCACAGATACGCAGTATTTT.

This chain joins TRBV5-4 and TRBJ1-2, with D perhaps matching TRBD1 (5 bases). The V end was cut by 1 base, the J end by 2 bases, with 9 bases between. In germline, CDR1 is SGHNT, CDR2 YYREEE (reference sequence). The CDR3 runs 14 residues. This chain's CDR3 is CASSLPAGNYGYTF. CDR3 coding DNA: TGTGCCAGCAGCTTGCCGGCAGGGAACTATGGCTACACCTTC.